Shown below are 31 T cell receptor beta chains from a single sample sequenced in a study of blood T cell repertoires in COVID-19. The table came from immunoSEQ multiplex PCR; TCRdb's copy has only in-frame clones and leaves some out. Among under 250,000 clones listed, under 90% were seen once. Sequenced input: peripheral blood. The receptors were gathered from a man aged 55-75 years who had recovered from COVID-19.

DNA of the CDR3: TGTGCCAGCAGTCGTACTAACTATGGCTACACCTTC. Protein product: CASSRTNYGYTF. The genes are TRBV27 and TRBJ1-2, with D unresolved. Germline V lookup: CDR1 MNHEY, CDR2 SMNVEV (reference sequence). This CDR3 spans 12 amino acids. The V gene lost 5 bases and the J gene lost 0 bases, with 4 bases spanning the gap.

The chain uses TRBV18 and TRBJ1-1; maybe TRBD1 (6 bases). The germline CDR1 and CDR2 sequences are KGHSH and LQKENI. The CDR3 length is 18 residues. The germline V and J ends were trimmed by 3 bases and 2 bases, with 22 bases remaining between them. The chain's CDR3 is CASSPRGPQTSLNTEAFF. In nucleotides, the CDR3 is TGTGCCAGCTCACCGCGGGGGCCTCAGACCTCCTTAAACACTGAAGCTTTCTTT.

This rearrangement joins TRBV7-8 to TRBJ1-3, with D tentatively TRBD1 (5 bases). This CDR3 has 13 residues. Germline V gene data show CDR1 as SGHVS and CDR2 as FQNEAQ. Trimming took 2 bases from V and 10 from J, leaving 12 bases between them. The CDR3 reads CASSLNRIGTIYF. In nucleotides, the CDR3 is TGTGCCAGCAGCTTAAACAGGATAGGTACCATATATTTT.

The chain combines TRBV24-1 with TRBJ2-5, with a weak D call TRBD1 (5 bases). Trimming cost V 8 bases and J 3 bases, with 30 bases left between them. The CDR3 length is 19 residues. Germline V gene data show CDR1 as KGHDR and CDR2 as SFDVKD. CDR3 sequence (DNA): TGTGCCACCAAAAGACGACACCTACCCAAAGGGGATTTGGAAGAGACCCAGTACTTC. Its protein is CATKRRHLPKGDLEETQYF.

The CDR3 sequence: CATSDQGQGHRNEQFF. CDR3 nucleotides: TGTGCCACCAGTGACCAGGGACAGGGCCACCGCAATGAGCAGTTCTTC. This chain joins TRBV24-1 and TRBJ2-1; 9 positions agree with TRBD1. CDR1 KGHDR and CDR2 SFDVKD come from the germline V gene. CDR3 length: 16 amino acids. V was pared by 4 bases and J by 6 bases, with 9 bases of the junction left unmatched.

This CDR3 reads CASTKNRGKSSYNEQFF. As DNA, the CDR3 is TGTGCCAGCACTAAGAACAGGGGAAAGAGCTCCTACAATGAGCAGTTCTTC. The genes are TRBV25-1 and TRBJ2-1; 7 bases line up with TRBD1. This CDR3 is built from 17 residues. V dropped 7 bases and J dropped 0; count of bases not matched to a gene: 12. Germline loops: CDR1 MGHDK, CDR2 SYGVNS.

The rearrangement uses TRBV7-9 and TRBJ2-5, with D tentatively TRBD2 (6 bases). Germline CDR1 SEHNR, CDR2 FQNEAQ (reference sequence). Trimming stripped 2 bases from V and 4 bases from J, with 8 bases between. This CDR3 is built from 13 residues. In nucleotides, the CDR3 is TGTGCCAGCAGCTTAAACGGGGGAGAGACCCAGTACTTC. Amino acids: CASSLNGGETQYF.

J is TRBJ1-2 and V is TRBV28; possibly TRBD1 for D (5 bases). V lost 3 bases and J 5 bases, leaving 16 bases between the germline ends. The CDR3 length is 15 residues. Germline CDR1 is MDHEN and CDR2 is SYDVKM. The CDR3 DNA sequence: TGTGCCAGCAGTTTCTGGGCGGGACCTCGATATGGCTACACCTTC. Its translation is CASSFWAGPRYGYTF.

This clone was observed once. The same CDR3 arises from other DNA sequences in this sample as well. The chain recombines TRBV19 with TRBJ2-3; tentatively, D is TRBD2 (6 bases). The germline V gene has CDR1 LNHDA and CDR2 SQIVND (reference sequence). V shed 0 bases and J shed 6 bases, with 7 bases lying between them. The CDR3 spans 13 residues. As DNA, the CDR3 is TGTGCCAGTAGTATAGATCGGGGGGATACGCAGTATTTT. It codes for CASSIDRGDTQYF. The entire variable domain, with the rest obtained from reference TRBV19 and TRBJ2-3, is as follows: DGGITQSPKYLFRKEGQNVTLSCEQNLNHDAMYWYRQDPGQGLRLIYYSQIVNDFQKGDIAEGYSVSREKKESFPLTVTSAQKNPTAFYLCASSIDRGDTQYFGPGTRLTVL.

The rearrangement uses TRBV27 and TRBJ1-5, with 8 bases that match TRBD1. The CDR3 spans 16 residues. Germline V lookup: CDR1 MNHEY, CDR2 SMNVEV (reference sequence). Trimming removed 5 bases from V and 6 bases from J; junction bases left unmatched: 12. The CDR3 DNA is TGTGCCAGCAGTATTAACAATCCAGGGGGCAGTCAGCCCCAGCATTTT. It codes for CASSINNPGGSQPQHF.

The chain uses TRBV5-4 and TRBJ2-1, with D possibly matching TRBD2 (6 bases). Germline values: CDR1 SGHNT, CDR2 YYREEE (reference sequence). V dropped 0 bases and J dropped 2 bases, with 15 bases sitting between them. This CDR3 has 17 amino acids. CDR3 coding DNA: TGTGCCAGCAGCTTGGCCGGGTTGGGAGGAACCTACAATGAGCAGTTCTTC. It translates to CASSLAGLGGTYNEQFF.

CDR3: CASSRQRLAGGGNEQFF. CDR3 coding DNA: TGTGCCAGCAGCCGACAAAGACTAGCGGGAGGAGGCAATGAGCAGTTCTTC. The chain employs TRBV6-6 and TRBJ2-1, with 13 bases matching TRBD2. Losses at the gene ends were 6 bases for V and 6 bases for J; bases not matched to a gene: 11. The CDR3 has 17 amino acids. CDR1 and CDR2 from the germline V gene are MNHNY and SVGAGI (reference sequence).

The V gene is TRBV9, the J gene TRBJ2-1, with 8 bases lining up with TRBD1. Germline V gives CDR1 SGDLS, CDR2 YYNGEE. The CDR3 totals 15 residues. Trimming cost V 4 bases and J 7 bases; bases outside gene matches: 10. CDR3 region: CASSFGTGWTNEQFF. In DNA form, the CDR3 reads TGTGCCAGCAGCTTCGGGACAGGATGGACTAATGAGCAGTTCTTC.

The chain recombines TRBV19 with TRBJ2-6; possible D gene TRBD1, 5 bases. Germline assignment: CDR1 LNHDA and CDR2 SQIVND (reference sequence). Trimming removed 5 bases from V and 0 bases from J, with 8 bases in between. CDR3 length: 15 residues. The CDR3 sequence: CASSPTASGANVLTF. CDR3 in DNA: TGTGCCAGTAGTCCGACAGCCTCTGGGGCCAACGTCCTGACTTTC.

V and J are TRBV28 and TRBJ1-2; TRBD1 matches 8 bases. Germline CDR1 and CDR2: MDHEN and SYDVKM. The CDR3 consists of 15 residues. The J segment lost 3 bases and the V segment lost 6 bases, leaving 9 bases of the junction unmatched. The CDR3 DNA reads as TGTGCCAGCAGCCCGGCGGGACAGGTGTACTATGGCTACACCTTC. Protein sequence: CASSPAGQVYYGYTF.

J is TRBJ1-2 and V is TRBV5-8; no reliable D call. CDR1 is SGHTS and CDR2 is YDEGEE in the germline V gene. With 5 bases removed from V and 5 bases from J, the gap between germline ends came to 4 bases. This CDR3 region has 10 residues. The CDR3 loop is CASSLYGYTF. The CDR3 DNA is TGTGCCAGCAGTCTATATGGCTACACCTTC.

The chain uses TRBV29-1 and TRBJ1-1, with 8 bases fitting TRBD1. Trimming cost V 7 bases and J 0 bases; bases outside gene matches: 4. The CDR3 spans 13 residues. Germline lookup yields CDR1 SQVTM and CDR2 ANQGSEA. CDR3 coding DNA: TGCAGCGGTAGGACAGGGATGAACACTGAAGCTTTCTTT. It encodes CSGRTGMNTEAFF.

The chain recombines TRBV10-2 with TRBJ2-3, with 8 bases matching TRBD2. Unmatched junction bases numbered 6, after V lost 2 bases and J lost 5 bases. The CDR3 consists of 15 residues. The V gene's germline CDR1 is WSHSY and CDR2 SAAADI. CDR3 region: CASSEEAGRGDTQYF. The DNA for the CDR3 is TGCGCCAGCAGTGAGGAGGCCGGGAGGGGAGATACGCAGTATTTT.

This clone turned up a few times. The rearrangement joins TRBV19 to TRBJ2-2; 8 bases match TRBD2. After removal of 6 bases from V and 1 base from J, the junction contained 1 base not matched to a gene. The CDR3 extends over 14 amino acids. Germline CDR1 is LNHDA and CDR2 is SQIVND (reference sequence). The CDR3 DNA is TGTGCCAGTAGGAGCGGGGGGAACACCGGGGAGCTGTTTTTT. Translation gives CASRSGGNTGELFF.

The V gene is TRBV28, the J gene TRBJ2-7; 7 positions match TRBD1. J lost 0 bases, V lost 6 bases, and 11 bases had no gene match. From germline, CDR1 is MDHEN and CDR2 SYDVKM. CDR3 size: 16 residues. CDR3 protein: CASSLRGLGSSYEQYF. The CDR3, as DNA: TGTGCCAGCAGCCTAAGGGGGCTTGGGAGCTCCTACGAGCAGTACTTC.

The rearrangement links TRBV18 to TRBJ2-7; D is possibly TRBD1 (6 bases). V dropped 6 bases and J dropped 3 bases, with 12 bases sitting between them. The germline V gene has CDR1 KGHSH and CDR2 LQKENI. The CDR3 sequence is 13 residues long. In nucleotides, the CDR3 is TGTGCCAGCTCTTGGGCCAGGGGCTACGAGCAGTACTTC. It codes for CASSWARGYEQYF.

The chain links TRBV7-3 to TRBJ2-6, with D unresolved. The germline CDR1 and CDR2 sequences are SGHTA and FQGTGA. The CDR3 has 16 amino acids. V lost 5 bases and J 4 bases, leaving 15 bases between the germline ends. CDR3: CASSTRPPLGANVLTF. CDR3 nucleotide sequence: TGTGCCAGCAGCACGCGGCCGCCCCTCGGGGCCAACGTCCTGACTTTC.

V is TRBV9 and J is TRBJ2-2, with D perhaps matching TRBD2 (5 bases). Germline CDR1 reads SGDLS; CDR2 reads YYNGEE. With 2 bases removed from V and 0 bases from J, the gap between germline ends came to 11 bases. The CDR3 has 16 residues. This CDR3 reads CASSVSGTSNTGELFF. DNA of the CDR3: TGTGCCAGCAGCGTGAGCGGCACTTCGAACACCGGGGAGCTGTTTTTT.

This clone was found a few times. The chain combines TRBV9 with TRBJ1-2, with D perhaps TRBD1 (5 bases). Germline V gene sequence: CDR1 SGDLS, CDR2 YYNGEE. V lost 4 bases and J 4 bases, leaving 8 bases between the germline ends. The CDR3 is made up of 12 amino acids. CDR3 nucleotide sequence: TGTGCCAGCAGCCGCGACAGCTATGGCTACACCTTC. Its translation: CASSRDSYGYTF. Using reference TRBV9 and TRBJ1-2 for the parts outside the CDR3, the full variable domain is DSGVTQTPKHLITATGQRVTLRCSPRSGDLSVYWYQQSLDQGLQFLIQYYNGEERAKGNILERFSAQQFPDLHSELNLSSLELGDSALYFCASSRDSYGYTFGSGTRLTVV.

The J gene is TRBJ2-7, the V gene TRBV11-1; 9 nucleotides line up with TRBD1. V was pared by 2 bases and J by 2 bases, with 4 bases of the junction left unmatched. The V gene's germline CDR1 is SGHAT and CDR2 FQDESV (reference sequence). The CDR3 consists of 15 residues. CDR3 sequence: CASSLHRGQTYEQYF. As DNA, the CDR3 is TGTGCCAGCAGCTTACACAGGGGGCAAACCTACGAGCAGTACTTC.

V is TRBV6-2 or TRBV6-3 and J is TRBJ2-1; 11 positions agree with TRBD2. Germline CDR1 reads MNHEY; CDR2 reads SVGEGT. V was pared by 2 bases and J by 8 bases, with 8 bases of the junction left unmatched. The CDR3 has 16 amino acids. CDR3 in amino acids: CASSYGASGRMDEQFF. CDR3 nucleotides: TGTGCCAGCAGTTACGGGGCTAGCGGGAGGATGGATGAGCAGTTCTTC.

The rearrangement uses TRBV7-9 and TRBJ1-1; TRBD1 agrees at 7 bases. The CDR3 is 15 amino acids. The ends lost 5 bases at V and 2 bases at J; junction bases unmatched: 8. Germline CDR1 is SEHNR and CDR2 is FQNEAQ (reference sequence). CDR3 residues: CASSQRQGKNTEAFF. CDR3 in DNA: TGTGCCAGCAGCCAGCGACAGGGCAAAAACACTGAAGCTTTCTTT. Supplemented by reference TRBV7-9 and TRBJ1-1, the full variable domain reads DTGVSQNPRHKITKRGQNVTFRCDPISEHNRLYWYRQTLGQGPEFLTYFQNEAQLEKSRLLSDRFSAERPKGSFSTLEIQRTEQGDSAMYLCASSQRQGKNTEAFFGQGTRLTVV.

V and J are TRBV21-1 and TRBJ1-1. TRBV21-1 corresponds to a pseudogene. This CDR3 has 20 amino acids. The CDR3 DNA reads as TGTGCCAGCAGCAAATTTTGGGGTATTAAACTCCGATTCAGAGGGACTGAAGCTTTCTTT. Its protein is CASSKFWGIKLRFRGTEAFF.

The CDR3 region is CASSGGTGKGPQHF. In nucleotides, the CDR3 is TGCGCCAGCAGTGGGGGGACAGGGAAAGGGCCCCAGCATTTT. This chain uses TRBV10-2 with TRBJ1-5, with 9 bases matching TRBD1. This CDR3 comprises 14 residues. Germline-derived CDR1 and CDR2 are WSHSY and SAAADI. After removal of 4 bases from V and 9 bases from J, the junction contained 7 bases not matched to a gene.

The chain is built from TRBV6-6 and TRBJ2-5; 9 bases line up with TRBD2. The CDR3 has 14 residues. The germline CDR1 and CDR2 sequences are MNHNY and SVGAGI (reference sequence). Trimming took 6 bases from V and 5 from J; bases not matched to a gene: 7. The CDR3 protein is CASRKAGGWETQYF. The CDR3 DNA follows: TGTGCCAGCAGAAAAGCGGGGGGTTGGGAGACCCAGTACTTC.

This clone was detected ten times or more. CDR3 in DNA: TGTGCCAGCAGCGTAGACCCCCTAGCGGGAGGGCCAGGGAATGAGCAGTTCTTC. It translates to CASSVDPLAGGPGNEQFF. The chain links TRBV9 to TRBJ2-1; TRBD2 matches 12 bases. Germline assignment: CDR1 SGDLS and CDR2 YYNGEE. J gave up 7 bases and V 0 bases, and 11 bases lay outside the gene matches. There are 18 residues in the CDR3.